This is a list of T cell receptor beta chains from one sample in a study of blood T cell repertoires in COVID-19. Clones were sequenced by immunoSEQ multiplex PCR, and TCRdb holds only the in-frame ones, with some missing. Of around 98,000 clones in the sample, nearly 90% are singletons; the top ten hold about 5%. What was sequenced was peripheral blood. The receptors were sampled from a man between 65 and 85 years old with acute or convalescent COVID-19. Both conserved end residues are part of each CDR3. Fields, in order: V gene, J gene, D gene, clone size, CDR3 protein, CDR3 DNA. D genes are given only for firm matches. Clone size appears in some rows only: once, few, many, or a class for an expanded clone.

v_call: TRBV5-1
j_call: TRBJ2-3
d_call: TRBD1
clone_size: -
cdr3_aa: CASSLGGGSQDTQYF
cdr3_nt: TGCGCCAGCAGCTTGGGAGGGGGCAGTCAAGATACGCAGTATTTT

v_call: TRBV7-7
j_call: TRBJ2-1
d_call: TRBD2
clone_size: -
cdr3_aa: CASSPSLGLVYNEQFF
cdr3_nt: TGTGCTAGCAGCCCGTCCCTGGGACTAGTTTACAATGAGCAGTTCTTC

v_call: TRBV3-1/TRBV3-2
j_call: TRBJ2-7
d_call: TRBD2
clone_size: -
cdr3_aa: CASSQEGLEQYF
cdr3_nt: TGTGCCAGCAGCCAAGAGGGACTAGAGCAGTACTTC

v_call: TRBV21-1
j_call: TRBJ2-2
d_call: -
clone_size: -
cdr3_aa: CASSLPGTGDTGELFF
cdr3_nt: TGTGCCAGCAGTCTTCCCGGGACAGGGGATACCGGGGAGCTGTTTTTT

v_call: TRBV6-6
j_call: TRBJ1-1
d_call: -
clone_size: -
cdr3_aa: CASSYAPGIATEAFF
cdr3_nt: TGTGCCAGCAGTTACGCCCCCGGGATCGCCACTGAAGCTTTCTTT

v_call: TRBV5-1
j_call: TRBJ1-2
d_call: -
clone_size: -
cdr3_aa: CASSFGGDPRVTYGYTF
cdr3_nt: TGCGCCAGCAGCTTCGGAGGGGATCCAAGGGTCACCTATGGCTACACCTTC

v_call: TRBV11-2
j_call: TRBJ2-2
d_call: -
clone_size: -
cdr3_aa: CASSITRSAGELFF
cdr3_nt: TGTGCCAGCAGCATCACTAGGTCGGCCGGGGAGCTGTTTTTT

v_call: TRBV27
j_call: TRBJ1-4
d_call: TRBD1
clone_size: once
cdr3_aa: CASRRTGAINEKLFF
cdr3_nt: TGTGCCAGCAGACGCACAGGGGCCATTAATGAAAAACTGTTTTTT

v_call: TRBV6-2/TRBV6-3
j_call: TRBJ2-1
d_call: TRBD2
clone_size: -
cdr3_aa: CASSYSRSGGALNEQFF
cdr3_nt: TGTGCCAGCAGTTACTCCCGGAGCGGGGGGGCCCTCAATGAGCAGTTCTTC

v_call: TRBV29-1
j_call: TRBJ1-2
d_call: TRBD1
clone_size: -
cdr3_aa: CSVLRNRGQLGYTF
cdr3_nt: TGCAGCGTCCTCAGAAACAGGGGGCAGCTTGGCTACACCTTC

v_call: TRBV18
j_call: TRBJ1-1
d_call: -
clone_size: -
cdr3_aa: CASSPTWGNTEAFF
cdr3_nt: TGTGCCAGCTCACCGACGTGGGGCAACACTGAAGCTTTCTTT

v_call: TRBV9
j_call: TRBJ1-1
d_call: TRBD1
clone_size: -
cdr3_aa: CASSTGPGTGGKAFF
cdr3_nt: TGTGCCAGCAGCACAGGCCCCGGGACAGGGGGGAAAGCTTTCTTT

v_call: TRBV19
j_call: TRBJ1-4
d_call: -
clone_size: -
cdr3_aa: CASRREKLFF
cdr3_nt: TGTGCCAGTAGGAGGGAAAAACTGTTTTTT

v_call: TRBV28
j_call: TRBJ1-2
d_call: TRBD1
clone_size: -
cdr3_aa: CASSIPGQAGYGYTF
cdr3_nt: TGTGCCAGCAGCATTCCGGGACAGGCGGGCTATGGCTACACCTTC

v_call: TRBV7-7
j_call: TRBJ1-2
d_call: TRBD1
clone_size: -
cdr3_aa: CASSPTPLTGVSYGYTF
cdr3_nt: TGTGCCAGCAGCCCCACCCCCTTGACAGGGGTTTCCTATGGCTACACCTTC

v_call: TRBV11-2
j_call: TRBJ1-3
d_call: -
clone_size: once
cdr3_aa: CASSLNRNTIYF
cdr3_nt: TGTGCCAGCAGCTTAAATAGAAACACCATATATTTT

v_call: TRBV28
j_call: TRBJ2-7
d_call: -
clone_size: -
cdr3_aa: CASSLGARAYEQYF
cdr3_nt: TGTGCCAGCAGTTTAGGGGCCAGAGCCTACGAGCAGTACTTC

v_call: TRBV5-6
j_call: TRBJ1-6
d_call: -
clone_size: few
cdr3_aa: CASSVGLSGGNSPLHF
cdr3_nt: TGTGCCAGCAGCGTGGGACTGTCGGGAGGAAATTCACCCCTCCACTTT

v_call: TRBV10-3
j_call: TRBJ1-2
d_call: -
clone_size: -
cdr3_aa: CAISEGANYGYTF
cdr3_nt: TGTGCCATCAGTGAGGGGGCGAACTATGGCTACACCTTC

v_call: TRBV9
j_call: TRBJ1-4
d_call: -
clone_size: -
cdr3_aa: CASSALQGMGNEKLFF
cdr3_nt: TGTGCCAGCAGCGCCCTCCAGGGGATGGGAAATGAAAAACTGTTTTTT

v_call: TRBV28
j_call: TRBJ1-1
d_call: -
clone_size: -
cdr3_aa: CASRGPGGEAFF
cdr3_nt: TGTGCCAGCAGGGGCCCCGGGGGTGAAGCTTTCTTT

v_call: TRBV6-2/TRBV6-3
j_call: TRBJ1-3
d_call: -
clone_size: -
cdr3_aa: CASSPQQFSGNTIYF
cdr3_nt: TGTGCCAGCAGCCCTCAACAGTTTTCTGGAAACACCATATATTTT

v_call: TRBV6-5
j_call: TRBJ1-3
d_call: -
clone_size: once
cdr3_aa: CASSYAGAGSGNTIYF
cdr3_nt: TGTGCCAGCAGTTACGCAGGGGCCGGCTCTGGAAACACCATATATTTT

v_call: TRBV3-1/TRBV3-2
j_call: TRBJ2-3
d_call: TRBD1
clone_size: -
cdr3_aa: CASSLRQGETDTQYF
cdr3_nt: TGTGCCAGCAGCCTACGACAGGGGGAAACAGATACGCAGTATTTT

v_call: TRBV5-1
j_call: TRBJ1-6
d_call: -
clone_size: -
cdr3_aa: CASSPGNREGSPLHF
cdr3_nt: TGCGCCAGCAGCCCCGGGAACAGAGAAGGATCACCCCTCCACTTT

v_call: TRBV5-1
j_call: TRBJ1-2
d_call: -
clone_size: -
cdr3_aa: CASTLRGSPNYGYTF
cdr3_nt: TGCGCCAGCACCCTGAGGGGGAGTCCTAACTATGGCTACACCTTC

v_call: TRBV5-1
j_call: TRBJ1-1
d_call: -
clone_size: few
cdr3_aa: CASSLARGRGMNTEAFF
cdr3_nt: TGCGCCAGCAGCTTGGCAAGGGGGAGGGGCATGAACACTGAAGCTTTCTTT

v_call: TRBV6-5
j_call: TRBJ1-3
d_call: TRBD1
clone_size: once
cdr3_aa: CASRETGSGNTIYF
cdr3_nt: TGTGCCAGCAGGGAGACAGGGTCTGGAAACACCATATATTTT

v_call: TRBV15
j_call: TRBJ2-1
d_call: -
clone_size: -
cdr3_aa: CATSRAAGASSYNEQFF
cdr3_nt: TGTGCCACCAGCAGAGCGGCAGGGGCGAGCTCCTACAATGAGCAGTTCTTC

v_call: TRBV29-1
j_call: TRBJ2-5
d_call: TRBD2
clone_size: -
cdr3_aa: CSVAGGTSGGYETQYF
cdr3_nt: TGCAGCGTTGCGGGCGGGACTAGCGGGGGTTATGAGACCCAGTACTTC

v_call: TRBV28
j_call: TRBJ2-3
d_call: TRBD2
clone_size: -
cdr3_aa: CASSRGTSGGRTDTQYF
cdr3_nt: TGTGCCAGCAGTCGGGGGACTAGCGGGGGACGCACAGATACGCAGTATTTT

v_call: TRBV10-3
j_call: TRBJ2-7
d_call: TRBD1
clone_size: -
cdr3_aa: CAIRTTGQGIGEQYF
cdr3_nt: TGTGCCATCAGGACCACAGGACAGGGGATCGGGGAGCAGTACTTC

v_call: TRBV2
j_call: TRBJ2-5
d_call: -
clone_size: -
cdr3_aa: CASSREINQEETQYF
cdr3_nt: TGTGCCAGCAGTCGCGAGATTAACCAGGAAGAGACCCAGTACTTC

v_call: TRBV28
j_call: TRBJ2-5
d_call: TRBD2
clone_size: -
cdr3_aa: CASSLERGGPQETQYF
cdr3_nt: TGTGCCAGCAGTTTAGAGCGGGGGGGCCCTCAAGAGACCCAGTACTTC

v_call: TRBV5-1
j_call: TRBJ2-7
d_call: -
clone_size: -
cdr3_aa: CASSLSPGASYEQYF
cdr3_nt: TGCGCCAGCAGCTTGAGTCCAGGGGCGTCCTACGAGCAGTACTTC

v_call: TRBV29-1
j_call: TRBJ2-1
d_call: TRBD2
clone_size: -
cdr3_aa: CSVEPGTSGRGGNNEQFF
cdr3_nt: TGCAGCGTTGAACCCGGGACTAGCGGGAGGGGGGGTAACAATGAGCAGTTCTTC

v_call: TRBV9
j_call: TRBJ2-3
d_call: TRBD2
clone_size: -
cdr3_aa: CASRLASGGYTDTQYF
cdr3_nt: TGTGCCAGCCGCCTGGCAAGCGGGGGATACACAGATACGCAGTATTTT

v_call: TRBV5-4
j_call: TRBJ1-6
d_call: -
clone_size: -
cdr3_aa: CASSIDRLSSPLHF
cdr3_nt: TGTGCCAGCAGCATAGACAGGTTGAGTTCACCCCTCCACTTT

v_call: TRBV2
j_call: TRBJ2-5
d_call: -
clone_size: -
cdr3_aa: CASTGDQETQYF
cdr3_nt: TGTGCCAGCACCGGGGACCAAGAGACCCAGTACTTC

v_call: TRBV6-5
j_call: TRBJ2-7
d_call: -
clone_size: -
cdr3_aa: CASSFTKSYEQYF
cdr3_nt: TGTGCCAGCAGCTTTACAAAATCCTACGAGCAGTACTTC

v_call: TRBV28
j_call: TRBJ2-3
d_call: -
clone_size: -
cdr3_aa: CASTPASRVVDTQYF
cdr3_nt: TGTGCCAGCACCCCGGCCAGCAGGGTGGTAGATACGCAGTATTTT

v_call: TRBV4-1
j_call: TRBJ2-1
d_call: -
clone_size: -
cdr3_aa: CASSQDLPHWAGEQFF
cdr3_nt: TGCGCCAGCAGCCAAGATCTACCTCATTGGGCCGGTGAGCAGTTCTTC

v_call: TRBV7-2
j_call: TRBJ1-2
d_call: TRBD1
clone_size: -
cdr3_aa: CGTVRDVYGYTF
cdr3_nt: TGCGGGACAGTCAGAGATGTCTATGGCTACACCTTC

v_call: TRBV3-1/TRBV3-2
j_call: TRBJ2-2
d_call: TRBD2
clone_size: -
cdr3_aa: CASSQAAGKGELFF
cdr3_nt: TGTGCCAGCAGCCAAGCAGCGGGGAAAGGGGAGCTGTTTTTT

v_call: TRBV7-6
j_call: TRBJ2-1
d_call: TRBD1
clone_size: -
cdr3_aa: CASSNTGGRGEQFF
cdr3_nt: TGTGCCAGCAGCAACACAGGGGGTCGTGGTGAGCAGTTCTTC

v_call: TRBV2
j_call: TRBJ1-6
d_call: -
clone_size: -
cdr3_aa: CASRVRTEARSPLHF
cdr3_nt: TGTGCCAGCAGAGTGAGGACAGAGGCCCGTTCACCCCTCCACTTT

v_call: TRBV7-9
j_call: TRBJ2-3
d_call: -
clone_size: -
cdr3_aa: CASRNRDMDTDTQYF
cdr3_nt: TGTGCCAGCAGAAACCGGGACATGGACACAGATACGCAGTATTTT

v_call: TRBV6-4
j_call: TRBJ2-3
d_call: -
clone_size: -
cdr3_aa: CARQRGGHTDTQYF
cdr3_nt: TGTGCCAGACAGAGGGGGGGCCACACAGATACGCAGTATTTT

v_call: TRBV5-5
j_call: TRBJ1-6
d_call: TRBD1
clone_size: -
cdr3_aa: CASSFTGGYNSPLHF
cdr3_nt: TGTGCCAGCAGCTTTACAGGGGGCTATAATTCACCCCTCCACTTT

v_call: TRBV24-1
j_call: TRBJ2-3
d_call: -
clone_size: -
cdr3_aa: CATSDLGVDTQYF
cdr3_nt: TGTGCCACCAGTGATTTAGGGGTGGATACGCAGTATTTT

v_call: TRBV5-1
j_call: TRBJ2-2
d_call: -
clone_size: -
cdr3_aa: CASSLVTGTGELFF
cdr3_nt: TGCGCCAGCAGCTTGGTCACAGGCACCGGGGAGCTGTTTTTT

v_call: TRBV18
j_call: TRBJ2-5
d_call: -
clone_size: -
cdr3_aa: CASSPKWLGAETQYF
cdr3_nt: TGTGCCAGCTCACCAAAGTGGTTAGGGGCAGAGACCCAGTACTTC

v_call: TRBV30
j_call: TRBJ2-1
d_call: -
clone_size: -
cdr3_aa: CASTQGSGGNEQFF
cdr3_nt: TGTGCCTCCACACAAGGGAGCGGAGGCAATGAGCAGTTCTTC

v_call: TRBV5-6
j_call: TRBJ1-6
d_call: -
clone_size: once
cdr3_aa: CASRQGEGFSTLHF
cdr3_nt: TGTGCCAGCAGACAGGGTGAGGGATTTAGCACCCTCCACTTT

v_call: TRBV2
j_call: TRBJ1-2
d_call: -
clone_size: -
cdr3_aa: CASSSPGSVGYTF
cdr3_nt: TGTGCCAGCAGTTCACCGGGGAGCGTTGGCTACACCTTC

v_call: TRBV19
j_call: TRBJ1-5
d_call: TRBD1
clone_size: -
cdr3_aa: CASSSDREIQPQHF
cdr3_nt: TGTGCCAGTAGTTCGGACAGGGAGATTCAGCCCCAGCATTTT

v_call: TRBV9
j_call: TRBJ2-5
d_call: -
clone_size: -
cdr3_aa: CASSVGAGARIETQYF
cdr3_nt: TGTGCCAGCAGCGTAGGGGCAGGGGCGCGTATAGAGACCCAGTACTTC

v_call: TRBV3-1/TRBV3-2
j_call: TRBJ2-7
d_call: TRBD2
clone_size: few
cdr3_aa: CASSQSLGLAYEQYF
cdr3_nt: TGTGCCAGCAGCCAAAGCTTGGGACTAGCCTACGAGCAGTACTTC

v_call: TRBV9
j_call: TRBJ2-6
d_call: -
clone_size: -
cdr3_aa: CASSGGSGANVLTF
cdr3_nt: TGTGCCAGCTCCGGGGGCTCTGGGGCCAACGTCCTGACTTTC